Below, 21 T cell receptor beta chains from the same sample are listed, as sequenced in a study of T-cell reconstitution after alpha-beta-depleted transplantation in children. Preparation of the TCRbeta library used unique molecular identifiers. MiXCR, run by TCRdb on the PCR reads, gives a single entry per CDR3 protein. The top ten hold less than 2.5% of the sample, which has 500,000 or so distinct CDR3 sequences, about 30% seen once. This specimen was PBMCs from the stem cell graft donor, taken from the stem cell graft. The receptor source for this set is a human donor who donated a stem cell graft to a child with aplastic anemia.

The chain carries TRBV5-1 and TRBJ2-5; TRBD2 agrees at 16 bases. This CDR3 is built from 15 residues. The junction had 2 bases not matched to a gene; V was cut back by 4 bases and J by 5 bases. From germline, CDR1 is SGHRS and CDR2 YFSETQ. CDR3 in DNA: TGCGCCAGCAGCGGGACTAGCGGGAGGGCCGAGACCCAGTACTTC. Translated: CASSGTSGRAETQYF.

A few counts support this clonotype. This rearrangement joins TRBV5-1 to TRBJ1-5; maybe TRBD1 (5 bases). With 5 bases removed from V and 7 bases from J, the gap between germline ends came to 13 bases. Germline CDR1 SGHRS, CDR2 YFSETQ. This CDR3 is built from 13 residues. In DNA, the CDR3 is TGCGCCAGCAGGGGGGAGGAGGGCCAGCCCCAGCATTTT. This encodes CASRGEEGQPQHF.

This chain connects TRBV6-4 to TRBJ2-4; 10 nucleotides match TRBD2. V dropped 7 bases and J dropped 3; count of bases not matched to a gene: 15. Looked up from germline, CDR1 is MRHNA and CDR2 is SNTAGT. The CDR3 spans 18 residues. CDR3 sequence reads: CASKGGASGSDGKNIQYF. CDR3 nucleotide sequence: TGTGCCAGCAAAGGAGGGGCTAGCGGGAGTGACGGCAAAAACATTCAGTACTTC.

The rearrangement uses TRBV12-3 or TRBV12-4 and TRBJ1-4, with D unclear. This CDR3 spans 17 amino acids. V lost 2 bases and J lost 5, with 18 bases in between. This CDR3 reads CASSLLALGTKNEKLFF. The DNA for the CDR3 is TGTGCCAGCAGTTTATTGGCCCTTGGTACCAAAAATGAAAAACTGTTTTTT.

This clonotype turned up a few times. V is TRBV7-2 and J is TRBJ2-1; 14 bases align to TRBD2. With V trimmed by 5 bases and J by 8 bases, 8 bases remained unmatched. CDR1 and CDR2 (germline): SGHTA, FQGNSA. This CDR3 region has 16 residues. In DNA, the CDR3 is TGTGCCAGCAGCATCAGACTAGCGGGAGGGGCGGATGAGCAGTTCTTC. This sequence encodes CASSIRLAGGADEQFF.

The sample holds a few counts of this clonotype. The V call is TRBV5-1, the J call TRBJ1-1; D might be TRBD1 (6 bases). This CDR3 has 14 residues. Germline assignment: CDR1 SGHRS and CDR2 YFSETQ. Trimming left V 0 bases short and J 7 bases short, with 13 bases between. Written as DNA, the CDR3 is TGCGCCAGCAGCTTGGCCGGGGGGGCGAGTGAAGCTTTCTTT. Protein sequence: CASSLAGGASEAFF.

V and J are TRBV20-1 and TRBJ2-1; the match to TRBD2 covers 12 bases. The CDR3 length is 15 residues. Looked up from germline, CDR1 is DFQATT and CDR2 is SNEGSKA (reference sequence). Trimming at V came to 5 bases and at J to 7 bases, leaving 9 bases not matched to a gene. In DNA form, the CDR3 reads TGCAGTGCTGCCCGAGGGCTAGCGGGAGGGAATGAGCAGTTCTTC. Its translation is CSAARGLAGGNEQFF.

The genes are TRBV7-2 and TRBJ1-2; D remains ambiguous. The ends were cut back, 0 bases at V and 5 bases at J, with 10 bases in the middle. CDR1 and CDR2 (germline): SGHTA, FQGNSA. The CDR3 is 14 residues long. The CDR3 region is CASSLALEVYGYTF. The CDR3 nucleotides are TGTGCCAGCAGCTTAGCTCTGGAGGTATATGGCTACACCTTC.

This clonotype was picked up a small number of times. This chain links TRBV12-3 or TRBV12-4 with TRBJ1-5, with 8 positions matching TRBD1. The J segment lost 6 bases and the V segment lost 5 bases, leaving 9 bases of the junction unmatched. This CDR3 has 15 amino acids. The CDR3: CASSPGQGWSQPQHF. For the CDR3, the DNA is TGTGCCAGCAGTCCTGGACAGGGATGGAGTCAGCCCCAGCATTTT.

The chain has TRBV5-1 and TRBJ1-2; 7 nucleotides agree with TRBD1. Germline CDR1 reads SGHRS; CDR2 reads YFSETQ. Trimming removed 3 bases from V and 4 bases from J; junction bases left unmatched: 6. This CDR3 spans 14 amino acids. CDR3 nucleotides: TGCGCCAGCAGCTCGGAGGGACAGCCCTATGGCTACACCTTC. Translation: CASSSEGQPYGYTF.

V is TRBV28 and J is TRBJ2-7; TRBD1 aligns across 8 bases. In germline, CDR1 is MDHEN, CDR2 SYDVKM. V dropped 8 bases and J dropped 3; count of bases not matched to a gene: 3. The CDR3 contains 12 residues. CDR3 coding DNA: TGTGCCAGCGACGGGACAGGCTACGAGCAGTACTTC. Its protein is CASDGTGYEQYF.

There are a few counts of this clonotype. The CDR3 sequence: CSVRDRGLVELFF. The CDR3 nucleotides read TGCAGCGTCCGGGATCGAGGTCTGGTAGAACTGTTTTTT. This chain connects TRBV29-1 to TRBJ1-4; D unclear. V was pared by 6 bases and J by 12 bases, with 20 bases between. This CDR3 comprises 13 residues. The germline V gene encodes CDR1 SQVTM and CDR2 ANQGSEA.

This clonotype was seen more than once but under ten times. The chain employs TRBV30 and TRBJ2-1, with D perhaps matching TRBD1 or TRBD2 (5 bases each). Germline V gene lookup returns CDR1 GTSNPN and CDR2 SVGIG (reference sequence). V was cut by 2 bases and J by 0 bases, with 14 bases left in between. The CDR3 spans 16 residues. CDR3 protein: CAWSTGRTSSYNEQFF. CDR3 DNA sequence: TGTGCCTGGAGTACGGGACGGACGAGCTCCTACAATGAGCAGTTCTTC.

The V call is TRBV30, the J call TRBJ2-6; maybe TRBD1 (5 bases). The germline V and J ends were trimmed by 6 bases and 0 bases, with 15 bases remaining between them. This CDR3 region has 16 residues. CDR1 GTSNPN and CDR2 SVGIG come from the germline V gene (reference sequence). The CDR3 DNA sequence: TGTGCCTGTGTCCCAGGGAAAACCTCTGGGGCCAACGTCCTGACTTTC. Translated, it gives CACVPGKTSGANVLTF. The whole variable domain, remainder taken from reference TRBV30 and TRBJ2-6, is SQTIHQWPATLVQPVGSPLSLECTVEGTSNPNLYWYRQAAGRGLQLLFYSVGIGQISSEVPQNLSASRPQDRQFILSSKKLLLSDSGFYLCACVPGKTSGANVLTFGAGSRLTVL.

This clonotype was found a few times. This chain uses TRBV29-1 with TRBJ2-7; D may correspond to TRBD1 or TRBD2 (7 bases each). The V end lost 4 bases, the J end lost 2 bases, and 12 bases lay between the germline ends. The CDR3 loop spans 13 amino acids. Germline CDR1 SQVTM, CDR2 ANQGSEA. The CDR3 bases are TGCAGCGTTGCACAGGGGAGGGCCTACGAGCAGTACTTC. Its protein is CSVAQGRAYEQYF.

There are a few counts of this clonotype. CDR3: CSVEAGGANTGELFF. CDR3 sequence (DNA): TGCAGCGTTGAGGCGGGAGGGGCGAACACCGGGGAGCTGTTTTTT. The chain joins TRBV29-1 to TRBJ2-2, with 9 positions matching TRBD2. This CDR3 is built from 15 residues. After removal of 3 bases from V and 0 bases from J, the junction contained 2 bases not matched to a gene. Germline lookup yields CDR1 SQVTM and CDR2 ANQGSEA.

The chain links TRBV5-1 to TRBJ1-3; 7 bases align to TRBD1. V gave up 7 bases and J gave up 4 bases; unmatched junction bases: 5. The CDR3 length is 13 residues. The germline V gene encodes CDR1 SGHRS and CDR2 YFSETQ. CDR3 protein: CASGQDRGNTIYF. CDR3 DNA: TGCGCCAGCGGACAGGATCGGGGAAACACCATATATTTT.

This chain uses TRBV3-1 with TRBJ2-1; no reliable D call. With 0 bases removed from V and 10 bases from J, the gap between germline ends came to 13 bases. This CDR3 spans 14 amino acids. Germline V lookup: CDR1 LGHDT, CDR2 YNNKEL (reference sequence). CDR3 sequence: CASSQEGRYIEQFF. The CDR3 nucleotides are TGTGCCAGCAGCCAAGAAGGAAGGTACATCGAGCAGTTCTTC.

This clonotype has a count of ten or more. The rearrangement links TRBV7-9 to TRBJ2-2; D might be TRBD2 (6 bases). The CDR3 is 15 amino acids. In germline, CDR1 is SEHNR, CDR2 FQNEAQ (reference sequence). V lost 4 bases to trimming and J lost 0 bases, with 9 bases between them. The CDR3 loop reads CASSSGTPNTGELFF. As DNA, the CDR3 is TGTGCCAGCAGCTCCGGGACTCCGAACACCGGGGAGCTGTTTTTT.

Here the CDR3 reads CSVEVRAYEQYF. CDR3 bases: TGCAGCGTTGAAGTCCGAGCCTACGAGCAGTACTTC. The chain carries TRBV29-1 and TRBJ2-7; D remains unclear. This CDR3 has 12 residues. V was shortened by 1 base and J by 2 bases, with 6 bases between the two germline ends. CDR1 is SQVTM, CDR2 ANQGSEA, per germline.

The table lists this clonotype with a few counts. CDR3 region: CASSFSLGNTGELFF. The CDR3 DNA sequence: TGTGCCAGCAGTTTTTCCTTGGGTAACACCGGGGAGCTGTTTTTT. J is TRBJ2-2 and V is TRBV12-3 or TRBV12-4; D ambiguous. V was cut by 3 bases and J by 2 bases, with 10 bases left in between. The CDR3 is 15 amino acids.